This entry lists 27 T cell receptor beta chains sequenced from one sample in a study of T cell changes during pregnancy in multiple sclerosis. Here immunoSEQ multiplex PCR was the method, and the copy in TCRdb shows in-frame clones only, minus some. The sample has approximately 92,000 clones; approximately 93% are singletons. Sequencing was performed on peripheral blood, taken after pregnancy. The receptors were gathered from a female donor with multiple sclerosis, enrolled in a pregnancy study.

The chain couples TRBV27 to TRBJ2-1; perhaps TRBD2 as D (6 bases). The CDR3 consists of 16 residues. Germline V CDR1 and CDR2: MNHEY, SMNVEV (reference sequence). V was trimmed by 5 bases and J by 7 bases, leaving 21 bases between them. CDR3 sequence reads: CASSPGWGELVNEQFF. The CDR3 nucleotides read TGTGCCAGCAGTCCGGGTTGGGGGGAGTTGGTAAATGAGCAGTTCTTC.

This sequence joins TRBV4-2 and TRBJ2-7; D unresolved. The CDR3 is 15 residues long. The germline V and J ends were trimmed by 0 bases and 3 bases, with 12 bases remaining between them. Germline V CDR1 and CDR2: LGHNA, YNFKEQ. For the CDR3, the DNA is TGTGCCAGCAGCCAAGAAGTTAACGGTTTCTACGAGCAGTACTTC. This codes for CASSQEVNGFYEQYF.

The genes are TRBV27 and TRBJ2-7; tentative D call: TRBD2 (5 bases). V was pared by 3 bases and J by 5 bases, with 14 bases between. The CDR3 loop spans 14 amino acids. Germline lookup yields CDR1 MNHEY and CDR2 SMNVEV (reference sequence). This CDR3 is CASSFLGMGNEQYF. The DNA of the CDR3 is TGTGCCAGCAGTTTCCTCGGGATGGGCAACGAGCAGTACTTC.

This rearrangement joins TRBV15 to TRBJ1-4; the D gene is possibly TRBD1 (6 bases). CDR3 size: 14 residues. The germline CDR1 and CDR2 sequences are LNHNV and YYDKDF (reference sequence). Trimming cost V 5 bases and J 5 bases, with 12 bases left between them. The DNA for the CDR3 is TGTGCCACCAGCCCCCGGGGGGGCAATGAAAAACTGTTTTTT. Protein sequence: CATSPRGGNEKLFF. The entire variable domain, with the rest obtained from reference TRBV15 and TRBJ1-4, is as follows: DAMVIQNPRYQVTQFGKPVTLSCSQTLNHNVMYWYQQKSSQAPKLLFHYYDKDFNNEADTPDNFQSRRPNTSFCFLDIRSPGLGDTAMYLCATSPRGGNEKLFFGSGTQLSVL.

The chain joins TRBV25-1 to TRBJ2-1, with 8 bases that match TRBD1. Germline V gene sequence: CDR1 MGHDK, CDR2 SYGVNS. CDR3 length: 16 amino acids. The V gene end was trimmed by 3 bases and the J gene end by 0 bases; junction bases not matched to a gene: 4. The CDR3, as DNA: TGTGCCAGCAGTGATCCGGACAGGGACTCCTACAATGAGCAGTTCTTC. Its translation: CASSDPDRDSYNEQFF. The full variable domain, rest sourced from reference TRBV25-1 and TRBJ2-1, is EADIYQTPRYLVIGTGKKITLECSQTMGHDKMYWYQQDPGMELHLIHYSYGVNSTEKGDLSSESTVSRIRTEHFPLTLESARPSHTSQYLCASSDPDRDSYNEQFFGPGTRLTVL.

CDR3 sequence reads: CASSHRTGGLDYGYTF. The DNA for the CDR3 is TGTGCCAGCAGTCACAGGACAGGGGGATTGGACTATGGCTACACCTTC. J is TRBJ1-2 and V is TRBV27, with 10 nucleotides matching TRBD1. Germline values: CDR1 MNHEY, CDR2 SMNVEV (reference sequence). V dropped 5 bases and J dropped 3; count of bases not matched to a gene: 9. The CDR3 is 16 residues long.

The V and J genes are TRBV5-4 and TRBJ2-7; TRBD1 aligns across 9 bases. Germline-derived CDR1 and CDR2 are SGHNT and YYREEE (reference sequence). The CDR3 has 17 amino acids. Trimming removed 4 bases from V and 2 bases from J; junction bases left unmatched: 13. The CDR3 sequence: CASSPRPPGQGAYEQYF. CDR3 DNA sequence: TGTGCCAGCAGCCCGCGCCCCCCGGGACAGGGAGCCTACGAGCAGTACTTC.

The rearrangement joins TRBV5-1 to TRBJ2-3; D is unclear. The CDR3 is made up of 17 amino acids. Germline values: CDR1 SGHRS, CDR2 YFSETQ. The V and J ends lost 0 bases and 1 base respectively, with 15 bases between them. The DNA of the CDR3 is TGCGCCAGCAGCTTGGATGTTGAGGTCGTGGGCACAGATACGCAGTATTTT. This sequence encodes CASSLDVEVVGTDTQYF.

DNA of the CDR3: TGTGCCAGCAGCCGGGGGACCCTGACTAGCGGGAAAGAGACCCAGTACTTC. It specifies CASSRGTLTSGKETQYF. The V and J genes are TRBV11-1 and TRBJ2-5; 11 nucleotides agree with TRBD2. V lost 5 bases, J lost 3 bases, and 11 bases stayed unmatched. The CDR3 is 17 residues long. Germline CDR1 and CDR2: SGHAT and FQDESV (reference sequence).

The gene calls are TRBV10-2 and TRBJ2-5; 10 bases are a match to TRBD2. The CDR3 is 17 residues long. Germline CDR1 WSHSY, CDR2 SAAADI. V was clipped by 2 bases and J by 5 bases; unmatched bases: 11. CDR3 loop: CASSEETLAGYEETQYF. For the CDR3, the DNA is TGCGCCAGCAGTGAGGAGACACTAGCGGGATATGAGGAGACCCAGTACTTC.

V is TRBV5-1 and J is TRBJ2-1, with 9 bases aligning to TRBD1. Germline V gene lookup returns CDR1 SGHRS and CDR2 YFSETQ. The CDR3 has 17 amino acids. J lost 7 bases, V lost 5 bases, and 16 bases had no gene match. The CDR3 DNA reads TGCGCCAGCAGATCCGGGACAGGGTTTAGCAGGGGGAATGAGCAGTTCTTC. Amino acid sequence: CASRSGTGFSRGNEQFF.

V is TRBV6-5 and J is TRBJ1-2; no clear D gene. Trimming took off 0 bases at V and 5 bases at J, with 10 bases between the two ends. CDR3 length: 14 amino acids. Germline V gene lookup returns CDR1 MNHEY and CDR2 SVGAGI. The CDR3 coding sequence is TGTGCCAGCAGTTACTCGACGGGGATGTATGGCTACACCTTC. Its translation: CASSYSTGMYGYTF.

The chain couples TRBV18 to TRBJ1-2; 10 bases map to TRBD1. The germline gives CDR1 KGHSH, CDR2 LQKENI. Trimming took 2 bases from V and 2 from J; bases not matched to a gene: 5. There are 16 residues in the CDR3. CDR3 sequence: CASSPKTGGTNYGYTF. The CDR3 DNA reads TGTGCCAGCTCACCAAAGACAGGGGGCACCAACTATGGCTACACCTTC. Full variable domain (missing parts from reference TRBV18 and TRBJ1-2): NAGVMQNPRHLVRRRGQEARLRCSPMKGHSHVYWYRQLPEEGLKFMVYLQKENIIDESGMPKERFSAEFPKEGPSILRIQQVVRGDSAAYFCASSPKTGGTNYGYTFGSGTRLTVV.

The chain links TRBV7-9 to TRBJ2-1; TRBD2 might be the D (6 bases). The length of the CDR3 is 12 residues. V was trimmed by 1 base and J by 9 bases, leaving 7 bases between them. From germline, CDR1 is SEHNR and CDR2 FQNEAQ (reference sequence). The CDR3 nucleotides read TGTGCCAGCAGCTTAGGGAGGGTTGAGCAGTTCTTC. Amino acid sequence: CASSLGRVEQFF.

The chain carries TRBV4-3 and TRBJ2-1, with TRBD2 matching over 7 bases. CDR1 and CDR2 (germline): LGHNA, YSLEER. The length of the CDR3 is 16 residues. The V and J ends lost 4 bases and 0 bases, in that order; junction bases with no gene match: 6. CDR3 residues: CASSPRETSSYNEQFF. The CDR3 nucleotides are TGCGCCAGCAGCCCGCGGGAGACGAGCTCCTACAATGAGCAGTTCTTC.

The V gene is TRBV4-1, the J gene TRBJ2-2; TRBD2 is a possible D gene (6 bases). This CDR3 comprises 15 residues. With 7 bases removed from V and 6 bases from J, the gap between germline ends came to 18 bases. Per germline, CDR1 MGHRA and CDR2 YSYEKL. DNA for the CDR3: TGCGCCAGCACCGCGGCGGGGTTTCAGTCCGGGGAGCTGTTTTTT. Translating it yields CASTAAGFQSGELFF.

This sequence joins TRBV5-8 and TRBJ2-2; 8 bases map to TRBD2. Per germline, CDR1 SGHTS and CDR2 YDEGEE. CDR3 size: 14 residues. V lost 4 bases, J lost 6 bases, and 5 bases stayed unmatched. CDR3: CASSQGTSAGELFF. The DNA for the CDR3 is TGTGCCAGCAGCCAAGGGACTAGTGCCGGGGAGCTGTTTTTT.

The chain couples TRBV5-4 to TRBJ2-7; 7 bases map to TRBD2. The CDR3 length is 15 residues. V shed 2 bases and J 3 bases; nucleotides not matched to a gene: 8. Germline CDR1 is SGHNT and CDR2 is YYREEE (reference sequence). CDR3 DNA: TGTGCCAGCAGCTTTTTCGCGGGAGTTTTCTACGAGCAGTACTTC. Translating it yields CASSFFAGVFYEQYF. The variable domain in full, with the rest retrieved from reference TRBV5-4 and TRBJ2-7, is ETGVTQSPTHLIKTRGQQVTLRCSSQSGHNTVSWYQQALGQGPQFIFQYYREEENGRGNFPPRFSGLQFPNYSSELNVNALELDDSALYLCASSFFAGVFYEQYFGPGTRLTVT.

The CDR3 is CASSLAAGDRGRYEQYF. CDR3 sequence (DNA): TGTGCCAGCAGCTTAGCGGCTGGGGACAGGGGGCGCTACGAGCAGTACTTC. The chain uses TRBV7-9 and TRBJ2-7, with 12 bases fitting TRBD1. This CDR3 is 17 amino acids long. CDR1 and CDR2 from the germline V gene are SEHNR and FQNEAQ (reference sequence). With 0 bases clipped from V and 3 bases from J, the junction kept 6 bases outside the gene matches. The full variable domain, completed using reference TRBV7-9 and TRBJ2-7, is DTGVSQNPRHKITKRGQNVTFRCDPISEHNRLYWYRQTLGQGPEFLTYFQNEAQLEKSRLLSDRFSAERPKGSFSTLEIQRTEQGDSAMYLCASSLAAGDRGRYEQYFGPGTRLTVT.

V gene TRBV18 combines with J gene TRBJ1-1, with D perhaps matching TRBD1 (5 bases). The germline V and J ends were trimmed by 8 bases and 7 bases, with 11 bases remaining between them. The germline gives CDR1 KGHSH, CDR2 LQKENI. The CDR3 extends over 11 amino acids. This CDR3 is CASRERGEAFF. The CDR3 DNA follows: TGTGCCAGCCGAGAAAGGGGTGAAGCTTTCTTT.

The rearrangement links TRBV30 to TRBJ2-3, with 11 nucleotides matching TRBD2. The V gene end was trimmed by 0 bases and the J gene end by 5 bases; junction bases not matched to a gene: 4. This CDR3 is 15 amino acids long. CDR1 and CDR2 from the germline V gene are GTSNPN and SVGIG (reference sequence). The CDR3 region is CAWSVLAGVGDTQYF. CDR3 DNA: TGTGCCTGGAGTGTACTAGCGGGAGTTGGAGATACGCAGTATTTT. The entire variable domain, with the rest obtained from reference TRBV30 and TRBJ2-3, is as follows: SQTIHQWPATLVQPVGSPLSLECTVEGTSNPNLYWYRQAAGRGLQLLFYSVGIGQISSEVPQNLSASRPQDRQFILSSKKLLLSDSGFYLCAWSVLAGVGDTQYFGPGTRLTVL.

This sequence joins TRBV6-5 and TRBJ1-1; D is unclear. This CDR3 is 16 amino acids long. V gave up 2 bases and J gave up 2 bases, with 15 bases separating them. The germline V gene encodes CDR1 MNHEY and CDR2 SVGAGI. This CDR3 is CASSYEGRAANTEAFF. The CDR3 region has the DNA TGTGCCAGCAGTTACGAGGGTAGGGCAGCAAACACTGAAGCTTTCTTT.

The V call is TRBV5-5, the J call TRBJ2-1; no definite D call. The CDR3 is 11 residues long. Germline CDR1 is SGHKS and CDR2 is YYEKEE (reference sequence). V was cut by 6 bases and J by 4 bases, with 5 bases left in between. The CDR3 DNA reads TGTGCCAGCACCCCGTACAATGAGCAGTTCTTC. It yields the protein CASTPYNEQFF.

V usage is TRBV5-1 and J usage is TRBJ2-4, with 8 bases aligning to TRBD1. V shed 5 bases, J shed 8 bases, and the junction held 9 bases outside the gene matches. The germline V gene encodes CDR1 SGHRS and CDR2 YFSETQ. The CDR3 has 14 amino acids. CDR3 DNA sequence: TGCGCCAGCAGACTCCTGACAGGGGAAGACATTCAGTACTTC. This codes for CASRLLTGEDIQYF.

CDR3 loop: CASVLGQGNIQYF. The CDR3 DNA sequence: TGTGCCAGCGTACTGGGACAGGGCAACATTCAGTACTTC. This chain uses TRBV6-1 with TRBJ2-4, with TRBD1 matching over 9 bases. Germline trimming cut 8 bases from V and 7 bases from J; bases unmatched to any gene: 6. Germline V gene lookup returns CDR1 MNHNS and CDR2 SASEGT. The CDR3 contains 13 residues.

The rearrangement uses TRBV18 and TRBJ2-7, with 8 bases fitting TRBD2. The J segment lost 5 bases and the V segment lost 3 bases, leaving 12 bases of the junction unmatched. The CDR3 sequence is 16 residues long. The germline V gene has CDR1 KGHSH and CDR2 LQKENI. Written as DNA, the CDR3 is TGTGCCAGCTCACCTCAGCGGGAGAGGCCGCCGAACGAGCAGTACTTC. Translation: CASSPQRERPPNEQYF.

The genes are TRBV19 and TRBJ2-3, with D possibly TRBD1 on 6 matching bases. The germline V gene encodes CDR1 LNHDA and CDR2 SQIVND (reference sequence). The CDR3 consists of 13 residues. Trimming pared 10 bases from V and 4 bases from J, leaving 15 bases between. The CDR3 DNA is TGTGCCACCAGGGGTCAACGGGCAGATACGCAGTATTTT. Translated: CATRGQRADTQYF.